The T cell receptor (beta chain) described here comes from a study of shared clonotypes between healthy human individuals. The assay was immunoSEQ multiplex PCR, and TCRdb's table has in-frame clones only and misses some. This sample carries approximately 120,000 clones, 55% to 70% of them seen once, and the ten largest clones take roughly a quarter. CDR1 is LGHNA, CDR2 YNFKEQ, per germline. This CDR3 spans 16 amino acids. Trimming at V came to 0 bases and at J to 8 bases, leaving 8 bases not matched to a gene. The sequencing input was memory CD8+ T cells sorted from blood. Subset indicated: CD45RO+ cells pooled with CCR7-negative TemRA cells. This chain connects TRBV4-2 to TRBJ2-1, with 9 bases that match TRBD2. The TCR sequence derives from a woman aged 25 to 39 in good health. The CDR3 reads CASSQDWTSAGDEQFF. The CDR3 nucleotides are TGTGCCAGCAGCCAAGATTGGACTAGCGCCGGAGATGAGCAGTTCTTC.